This passage covers 20 T cell receptor beta chains from one sample sequenced in a study of T cells in Graves' hyperthyroidism and ophthalmopathy. Amplification of TCR beta CDR3 regions used RNA as the template. When the TCR CDR3 underwent first-round RT-PCR, the HTBI primer set was used. TCRdb re-called the multiplex PCR reads with MiXCR, one entry per CDR3 protein. The sample holds around 250,000 distinct CDR3 sequences; 24% are singletons and the top ten take roughly a third. The sample taken for sequencing was blood. The receptors come from a middle-aged woman with Graves' ophthalmopathy.

This clonotype was seen ten or more times. The rearrangement links TRBV12-3 or TRBV12-4 to TRBJ2-3; D perhaps matches TRBD1 (6 bases). V lost 3 bases to trimming and J lost 3 bases, with 16 bases between them. The CDR3 is 16 amino acids. DNA for the CDR3: TGTGCCAGCAGTTTGTGGCGGTGGGGGCAGACAGATACGCAGTATTTT. Translation: CASSLWRWGQTDTQYF.

At least ten counts were recorded for this clonotype. The V gene is TRBV10-3, the J gene TRBJ1-2; D call uncertain. Germline V gives CDR1 ENHRY, CDR2 SYGVKD. The CDR3 covers 13 residues. V was shortened by 8 bases and J by 7 bases, with 17 bases between the two germline ends. The CDR3 spells CAIFRDPPGGYTF. CDR3 bases: TGTGCCATCTTTCGCGATCCTCCTGGTGGCTACACCTTC.

This clonotype was detected ten times or more. The chain couples TRBV19 to TRBJ2-4; TRBD1 or TRBD2 may be the D gene (6 bases each). This CDR3 comprises 13 residues. Germline V gene sequence: CDR1 LNHDA, CDR2 SQIVND (reference sequence). The ends were cut back, 4 bases at V and 11 bases at J, with 15 bases in the middle. The CDR3 bases are TGTGCCAGTAGTACCTCGGGGGCGATGTTTCAGTACTTC. This translates into CASSTSGAMFQYF.

The sample holds many counts of this clonotype. The chain recombines TRBV10-3 with TRBJ1-5; no definite D call. The CDR3 totals 13 residues. Looked up from germline, CDR1 is ENHRY and CDR2 is SYGVKD. V was trimmed by 7 bases and J by 3 bases, leaving 10 bases between them. The CDR3 nucleotides read TGTGCCATCAAAATTGCCGACAATCAGCCCCAGCATTTT. As protein: CAIKIADNQPQHF.

This clonotype was detected many times. J is TRBJ2-7 and V is TRBV10-3, with no clear D. Germline loops: CDR1 ENHRY, CDR2 SYGVKD. There are 11 residues in the CDR3. The germline V and J ends were trimmed by 8 bases and 3 bases, with 8 bases remaining between them. The CDR3 DNA sequence: TGTGCCATCGGGGTAGGCTACGAGCAGTACTTC. Its protein product is CAIGVGYEQYF.

The gene calls are TRBV6-5 and TRBJ1-6, with D maybe TRBD1 (5 bases). CDR3 length: 16 residues. Trimming took 4 bases from V and 7 from J, leaving 17 bases between them. Germline lookup yields CDR1 MNHEY and CDR2 SVGAGI. This CDR3 is CASSSTHGGRNSPLHF. In nucleotides, the CDR3 is TGTGCCAGCAGTTCCACCCACGGGGGTAGGAATTCACCCCTCCACTTT.

This clonotype was observed many times. The chain is built from TRBV24-1 and TRBJ2-2, with D possibly matching TRBD2 (5 bases). The CDR3 totals 14 residues. Germline V gene sequence: CDR1 KGHDR, CDR2 SFDVKD. V lost 6 bases and J lost 1, with 8 bases in between. CDR3 loop: CATSSGLNTGELFF. The DNA of the CDR3 is TGTGCCACCAGTTCCGGACTGAACACCGGGGAGCTGTTTTTT.

This clonotype was found many times. This rearrangement joins TRBV12-3 or TRBV12-4 to TRBJ2-5, with no clear D. Trimming took 7 bases from V and 5 from J, leaving 17 bases between them. This CDR3 comprises 14 residues. This CDR3 is CASTLLDRWETQYF. The CDR3 bases are TGTGCCAGCACTCTCCTAGACCGGTGGGAGACCCAGTACTTC.

This clonotype was detected many times. The chain recombines TRBV19 with TRBJ1-1, with TRBD1 as a possible D gene (5 bases). V lost 6 bases to trimming and J lost 1 base, with 18 bases between them. The CDR3 covers 16 residues. Germline V gives CDR1 LNHDA, CDR2 SQIVND (reference sequence). The CDR3 bases are TGTGCCAGTAGCAGGACATCAACGGGGGGGAACACTGAAGCTTTCTTT. Its protein product is CASSRTSTGGNTEAFF.

In this sample, this clonotype turned up many times. V and J are TRBV10-3 and TRBJ1-2; D is possibly TRBD1 (5 bases). The germline V gene has CDR1 ENHRY and CDR2 SYGVKD. This CDR3 comprises 15 residues. The V end was cut by 3 bases, the J end by 5 bases, with 16 bases between. CDR3 residues: CAISDLSGAQYGYTF. The DNA for the CDR3 is TGTGCCATCAGTGACCTTTCCGGGGCCCAGTATGGCTACACCTTC.

Ten or more counts support this clonotype. The rearrangement links TRBV11-2 to TRBJ2-7, with 7 bases lining up with TRBD2. Germline loops: CDR1 SGHAT, CDR2 FQNNGV. Trimming cost V 1 base and J 5 bases; bases outside gene matches: 5. The CDR3 loop spans 14 amino acids. CDR3 coding DNA: TGTGCCAGCAGCTTAGTGGGGGGGTCCCACGAGCAGTACTTC. Translating it yields CASSLVGGSHEQYF.

This clonotype came up many times. It may be a read error: a sequence one base away is much more abundant. This rearrangement joins TRBV24-1 to TRBJ1-1, with 8 bases aligning to TRBD1. The V gene's germline CDR1 is KGHDR and CDR2 SFDVKD. Germline trimming cut 9 bases from V and 12 bases from J; bases unmatched to any gene: 11. The CDR3 totals 12 residues. The CDR3 DNA reads TGTGCCACCGGTGCCCCTGACAGGGGCACTTTCTTT. Amino acid sequence: CATGAPDRGTFF.

The sample holds many counts of this clonotype. CDR3 in DNA: TGTGCCAGCAGCCAGCCCCAGCCCCAGCATTTT. This sequence encodes CASSQPQPQHF. The chain is built from TRBV28 and TRBJ1-5; no definite D call. V was shortened by 6 bases and J by 7 bases, with 7 bases between the two germline ends. The CDR3 extends over 11 amino acids. In germline, CDR1 is MDHEN, CDR2 SYDVKM.

The V gene is TRBV5-1, the J gene TRBJ2-2; D is perhaps TRBD2 (5 bases). Germline V CDR1 and CDR2: SGHRS, YFSETQ. The CDR3 spans 15 residues. Trimming shortened V by 6 bases and J by 0 bases, and 12 bases separated the two germline ends. The CDR3 region has the DNA TGCGCCAGCACCTCCGACTATTCGAACACCGGGGAGCTGTTTTTT. It is translated as CASTSDYSNTGELFF.

This clonotype showed up many times. The CDR3 bases are TGTGCCAGCAGCCATGCTAGCGGGTCTACCGGGGAGCTGTTTTTT. Translation gives CASSHASGSTGELFF. V is TRBV7-3 and J is TRBJ2-2; 8 positions agree with TRBD2. CDR1 is SGHTA and CDR2 is FQGTGA in the germline V gene. With 5 bases clipped from V and 5 bases from J, the junction kept 7 bases outside the gene matches. This CDR3 contains 15 residues.

Ten or more counts support this clonotype. The chain carries TRBV11-2 and TRBJ2-7; 7 bases agree with TRBD2. The CDR3 consists of 15 residues. In germline, CDR1 is SGHAT, CDR2 FQNNGV. V lost 5 bases, J lost 5 bases, and 12 bases stayed unmatched. The CDR3 reads CASSPRLASGNEQYF. CDR3 bases: TGTGCCAGCAGCCCGAGACTAGCATCCGGGAACGAGCAGTACTTC.

This clonotype has at least ten counts. The rearrangement joins TRBV5-1 to TRBJ2-7; 7 nucleotides match TRBD2. Germline-derived CDR1 and CDR2 are SGHRS and YFSETQ. The CDR3 spans 15 residues. Losses at the gene ends were 0 bases for V and 0 bases for J; bases not matched to a gene: 3. In nucleotides, the CDR3 is TGCGCCAGCAGCTTGGGCTGGGGGGGCTCCTACGAGCAGTACTTC. This translates into CASSLGWGGSYEQYF.

The chain links TRBV11-1 to TRBJ2-5, with 9 bases identical to TRBD2. Germline trimming cut 6 bases from V and 5 bases from J; bases unmatched to any gene: 10. The CDR3 contains 15 residues. The germline gives CDR1 SGHAT, CDR2 FQDESV (reference sequence). CDR3 bases: TGTGCCAGCAGAGAGGGGACTAGCTCGGCGGAGACCCAGTACTTC. It encodes CASREGTSSAETQYF.

This clonotype was picked up many times. The chain joins TRBV29-1 to TRBJ1-1; the D is unclear. Trimming took 3 bases from V and 4 from J, leaving 3 bases between them. The length of the CDR3 is 10 residues. Germline V lookup: CDR1 SQVTM, CDR2 ANQGSEA. As DNA, the CDR3 is TGCAGCGTTGAGTTCACTGAAGCTTTCTTT. Translating it yields CSVEFTEAFF. Using reference TRBV29-1 and TRBJ1-1 for the parts outside the CDR3, the full variable domain is SAVISQKPSRDICQRGTSLTIQCQVDSQVTMMFWYRQQPGQSLTLIATANQGSEATYESGFVIDKFPISRPNLTFSTLTVSNMSPEDSSIYLCSVEFTEAFFGQGTRLTVV.

This clonotype was observed many times. The chain is built from TRBV10-2 and TRBJ2-2, with unresolved D. V dropped 8 bases and J dropped 8 bases, with 9 bases sitting between them. The CDR3 is made up of 11 amino acids. Germline V gene data show CDR1 as WSHSY and CDR2 as SAAADI. In DNA, the CDR3 is TGCGCCAGCTTCCATAAGGGGGAGCTGTTTTTT. It codes for CASFHKGELFF.